Sequencing of this T cell receptor beta chain was carried out in a study of T cell responses to AZD1222 COVID-19 vaccine. Overall study: Analyses pooled second doses at about 4 or about 12 weeks. Study outcomes and limitations: The study sampled repertoires only after the peak T cell response. Unmutated variant regions reportedly attract nearly half of all spike-specific TCRs.

Profiling relied on immunoSEQ multiplex PCR, and the TCRdb table lists in-frame clones only, not all of them. Here the sample spans about 86,000 clones, over 85% being singletons. Remarks on this clone: What it binds is unknown.

The germline V gene has CDR1 MGHRA and CDR2 YSYEKL. This CDR3 comprises 14 residues. The ends were cut back, 2 bases at V and 10 bases at J, with 17 bases in the middle. Sequenced material: peripheral blood, taken on day 0 of AZD1222 vaccination. The receptor comes from an adult in good health. The chain joins TRBV4-1 to TRBJ1-2; a weak D match, TRBD1 (6 bases). The CDR3 DNA is TGCGCCAGCAGCCAACCCCTGGGGGGCCGAGTCTACACCTTC. Its translation: CASSQPLGGRVYTF.